This TCR beta chain derives from a study of identical twins. This CDR3 has 15 residues. V was clipped by 2 bases and J by 2 bases, with 10 bases between them. Germline V lookup: CDR1 SEHNR, CDR2 FQNEAQ (reference sequence). Concerning this clonotype: Its antigen is unknown.

Study-wide findings and caveats: In monozygotic twins, models underestimated the sharing of out-of-frame TCR alpha. Alpha sequences out of frame and shared by twins had excess low generation probability. Beta clonotypes that were abundant in cord blood contained fewer insertions, a pattern absent from memory repertoires. The study found weaker excess twin sharing in beta out-of-frame sequences.

TCRdb re-called the 5' RACE reads with MiXCR, one entry per CDR3 protein. Of a few hundred thousand distinct CDR3 sequences listed, about 13% are singletons. This sample also belongs to another study, concerning yellow fever vaccine responses in identical twins.

This chain links TRBV7-9 with TRBJ2-1; maybe TRBD2 (5 bases). Sequencing used memory (CD45RO+) T cells sorted from blood. The receptor's source is a woman under 30 in good health. The DNA for the CDR3 is TGTGCCAGCAGCTTATCGGGGTCCACCTACAATGAGCAGTTCTTC. This encodes CASSLSGSTYNEQFF.